The clone carrying this T cell receptor beta chain was detected many times. Its target is unknown. Whole blood that had not been fractionated was the source of extracted total RNA. This sample is drawn from a study of human T cells and chemical hapten exposure. Overall study results and limits: TCRs whose frequency exceeded 1 in 1000 remained the same following DPC sensitization.

TCRdb independently ran MiXCR on the 5' RACE reads; one entry per CDR3 protein. This sample yields approximately 140,000 distinct CDR3 sequences, of which about 4% are seen a single time; approximately 1.4% belongs to the top ten. In germline, CDR1 is SGHNT, CDR2 YENEEA. The CDR3 consists of 16 residues. V shed 4 bases and J shed 2 bases, with 16 bases lying between them. This chain connects TRBV11-3 to TRBJ2-3; TRBD2 might be the D (7 bases). This TCR was sampled from a female donor in good health. The CDR3 sequence: CASSSLSGGLTDTQYF. Written as DNA, the CDR3 is TGTGCCAGCAGCTCCTTATCGGGGGGCCTCACAGATACGCAGTATTTT.